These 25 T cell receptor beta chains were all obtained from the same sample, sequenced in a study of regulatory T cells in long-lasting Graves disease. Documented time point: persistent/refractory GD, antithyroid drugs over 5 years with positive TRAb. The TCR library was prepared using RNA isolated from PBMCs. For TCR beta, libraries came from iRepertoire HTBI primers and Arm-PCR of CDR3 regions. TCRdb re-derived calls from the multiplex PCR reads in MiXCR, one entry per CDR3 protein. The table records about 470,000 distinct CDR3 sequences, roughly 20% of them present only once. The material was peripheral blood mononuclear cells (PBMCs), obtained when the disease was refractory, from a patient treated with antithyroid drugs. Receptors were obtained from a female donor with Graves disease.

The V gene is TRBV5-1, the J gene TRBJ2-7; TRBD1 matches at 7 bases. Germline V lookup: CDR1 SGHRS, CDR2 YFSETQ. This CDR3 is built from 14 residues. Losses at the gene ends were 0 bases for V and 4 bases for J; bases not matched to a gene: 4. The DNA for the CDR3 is TGCGCCAGCAGCTTGGCCGAACAGGGGTACGAGCAGTACTTC. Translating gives CASSLAEQGYEQYF.

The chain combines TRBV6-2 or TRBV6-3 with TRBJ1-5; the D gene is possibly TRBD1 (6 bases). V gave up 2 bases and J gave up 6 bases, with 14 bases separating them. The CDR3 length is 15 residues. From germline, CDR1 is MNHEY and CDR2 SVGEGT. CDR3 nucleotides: TGTGCCAGCAGTTACGGGGGGGGGGCGAGTCAGCCCCAGCATTTT. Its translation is CASSYGGGASQPQHF.

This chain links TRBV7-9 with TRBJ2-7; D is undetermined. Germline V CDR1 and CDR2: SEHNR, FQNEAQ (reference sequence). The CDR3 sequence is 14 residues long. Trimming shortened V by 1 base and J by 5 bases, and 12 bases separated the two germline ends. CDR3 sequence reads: CASSLGDIGNEQYF. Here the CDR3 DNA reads TGTGCCAGCAGCTTAGGGGATATCGGTAACGAGCAGTACTTC. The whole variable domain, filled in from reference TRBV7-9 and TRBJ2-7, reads DTGVSQNPRHKITKRGQNVTFRCDPISEHNRLYWYRQTLGQGPEFLTYFQNEAQLEKSRLLSDRFSAERPKGSFSTLEIQRTEQGDSAMYLCASSLGDIGNEQYFGPGTRLTVT.

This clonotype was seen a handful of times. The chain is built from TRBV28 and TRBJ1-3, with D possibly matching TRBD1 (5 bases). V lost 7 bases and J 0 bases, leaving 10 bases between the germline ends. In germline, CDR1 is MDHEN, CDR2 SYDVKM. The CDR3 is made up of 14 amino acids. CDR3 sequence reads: CASTRDLSGNTIYF. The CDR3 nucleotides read TGTGCCAGCACCCGGGACCTCTCTGGAAACACCATATATTTT. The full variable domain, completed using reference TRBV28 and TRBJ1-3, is DVKVTQSSRYLVKRTGEKVFLECVQDMDHENMFWYRQDPGLGLRLIYFSYDVKMKEKGDIPEGYSVSREKKERFSLILESASTNQTSMYLCASTRDLSGNTIYFGEGSWLTVV.

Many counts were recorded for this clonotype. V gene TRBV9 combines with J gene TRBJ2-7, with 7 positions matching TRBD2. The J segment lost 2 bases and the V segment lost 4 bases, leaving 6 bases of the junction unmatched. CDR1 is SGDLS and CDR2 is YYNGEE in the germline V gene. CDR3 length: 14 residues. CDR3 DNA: TGTGCCAGCAGCTACGGACTAGGCCCCTACGAGCAGTACTTC. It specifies CASSYGLGPYEQYF.

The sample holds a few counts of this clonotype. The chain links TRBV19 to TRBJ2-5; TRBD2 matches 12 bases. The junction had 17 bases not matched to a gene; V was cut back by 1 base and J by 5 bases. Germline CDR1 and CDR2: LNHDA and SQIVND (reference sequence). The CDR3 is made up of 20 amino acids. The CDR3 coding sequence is TGTGCCAGTAGTATAGCCGACGCTGGACTAGCGGGAACGAGGAGGGAGACCCAGTACTTC. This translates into CASSIADAGLAGTRRETQYF.

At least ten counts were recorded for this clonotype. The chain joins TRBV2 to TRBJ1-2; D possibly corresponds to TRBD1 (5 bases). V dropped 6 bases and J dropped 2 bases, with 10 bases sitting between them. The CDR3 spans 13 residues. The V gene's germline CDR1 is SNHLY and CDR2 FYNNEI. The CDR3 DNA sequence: TGTGCCAGCAGCAGGACAACCAACTATGGCTACACCTTC. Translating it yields CASSRTTNYGYTF.

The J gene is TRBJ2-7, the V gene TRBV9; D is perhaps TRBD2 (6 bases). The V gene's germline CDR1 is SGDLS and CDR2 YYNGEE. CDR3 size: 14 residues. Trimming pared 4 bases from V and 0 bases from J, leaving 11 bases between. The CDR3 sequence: CASSSGEGSYEQYF. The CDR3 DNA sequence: TGTGCCAGCAGCTCGGGAGAGGGCTCCTACGAGCAGTACTTC. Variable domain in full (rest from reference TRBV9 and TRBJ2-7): DSGVTQTPKHLITATGQRVTLRCSPRSGDLSVYWYQQSLDQGLQFLIQYYNGEERAKGNILERFSAQQFPDLHSELNLSSLELGDSALYFCASSSGEGSYEQYFGPGTRLTVT.

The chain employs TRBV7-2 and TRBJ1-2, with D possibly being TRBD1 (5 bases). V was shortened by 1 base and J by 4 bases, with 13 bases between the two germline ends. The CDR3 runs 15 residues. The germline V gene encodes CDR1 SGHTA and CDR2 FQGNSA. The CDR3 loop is CASSLVRQGSYGYTF. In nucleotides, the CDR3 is TGTGCCAGCAGCTTAGTCCGCCAGGGAAGCTATGGCTACACCTTC.

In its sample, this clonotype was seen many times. CDR3 protein: CASSQVMRDIGVYGYTF. The CDR3 coding sequence is TGTGCCAGCAGCCAAGTTATGAGGGATATCGGGGTCTATGGCTACACCTTC. The chain combines TRBV3-1 with TRBJ1-2, with D unresolved. Trimming removed 1 base at V and 4 bases at J, with 19 bases between. Germline V lookup: CDR1 LGHDT, CDR2 YNNKEL (reference sequence). CDR3 size: 17 residues.

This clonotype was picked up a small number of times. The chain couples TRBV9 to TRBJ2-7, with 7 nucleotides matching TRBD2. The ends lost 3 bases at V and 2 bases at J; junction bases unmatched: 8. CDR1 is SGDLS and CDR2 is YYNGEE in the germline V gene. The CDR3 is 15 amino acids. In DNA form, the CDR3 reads TGTGCCAGCAGCGGAAGAGCGGGACCCACCTACGAGCAGTACTTC. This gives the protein CASSGRAGPTYEQYF.

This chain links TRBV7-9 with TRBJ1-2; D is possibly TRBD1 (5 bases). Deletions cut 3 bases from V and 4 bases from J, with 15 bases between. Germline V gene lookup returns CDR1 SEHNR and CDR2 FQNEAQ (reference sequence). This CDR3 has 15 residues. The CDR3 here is CASSLGQGFSYGYTF. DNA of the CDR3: TGTGCCAGCAGCTTGGGGCAGGGATTCTCCTATGGCTACACCTTC.

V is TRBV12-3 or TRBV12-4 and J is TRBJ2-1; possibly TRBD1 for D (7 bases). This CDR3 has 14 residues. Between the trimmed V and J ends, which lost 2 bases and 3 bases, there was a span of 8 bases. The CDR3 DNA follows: TGTGCCAGCAGTTTACAGGGGGGCTACAATGAGCAGTTCTTC. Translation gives CASSLQGGYNEQFF.

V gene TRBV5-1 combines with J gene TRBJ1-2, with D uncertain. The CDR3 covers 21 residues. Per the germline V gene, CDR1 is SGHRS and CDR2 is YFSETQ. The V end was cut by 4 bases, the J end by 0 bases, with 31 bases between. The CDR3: CASSRPILNRGKGSPNYGYTF. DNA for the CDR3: TGCGCCAGCAGCCGACCCATATTAAATCGGGGTAAAGGAAGTCCTAACTATGGCTACACCTTC.

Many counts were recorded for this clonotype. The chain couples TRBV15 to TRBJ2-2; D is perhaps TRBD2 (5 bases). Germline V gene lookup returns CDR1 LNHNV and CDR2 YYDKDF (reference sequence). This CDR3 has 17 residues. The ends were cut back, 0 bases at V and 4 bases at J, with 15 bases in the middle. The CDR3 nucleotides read TGTGCCACCAGCAGAGACAGGCGCCAAGGGAGCACCGGGGAGCTGTTTTTT. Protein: CATSRDRRQGSTGELFF.

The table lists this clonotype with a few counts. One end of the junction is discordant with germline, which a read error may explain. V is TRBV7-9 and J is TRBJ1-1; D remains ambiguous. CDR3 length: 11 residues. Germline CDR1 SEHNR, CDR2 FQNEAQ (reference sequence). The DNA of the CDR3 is TGTGCCAGCGGCTTTTACACTGAAGCTTTCTTT. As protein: CASGFYTEAFF.

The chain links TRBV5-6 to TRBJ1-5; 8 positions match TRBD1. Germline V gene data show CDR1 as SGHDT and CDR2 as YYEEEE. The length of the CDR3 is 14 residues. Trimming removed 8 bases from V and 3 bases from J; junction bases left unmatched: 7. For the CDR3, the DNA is TGTGCCAGTAAGGTACAGGGGGACAATCAGCCCCAGCATTTT. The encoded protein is CASKVQGDNQPQHF. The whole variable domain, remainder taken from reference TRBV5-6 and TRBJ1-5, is DAGVTQSPTHLIKTRGQQVTLRCSPKSGHDTVSWYQQALGQGPQFIFQYYEEEERQRGNFPDRFSGHQFPNYSSELNVNALLLGDSALYLCASKVQGDNQPQHFGDGTRLSIL.

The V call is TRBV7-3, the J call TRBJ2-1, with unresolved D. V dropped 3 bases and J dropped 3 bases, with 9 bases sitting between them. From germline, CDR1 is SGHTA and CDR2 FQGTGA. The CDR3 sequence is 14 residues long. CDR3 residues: CASSFGGYYNEQFF. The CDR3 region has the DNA TGTGCCAGCAGCTTTGGCGGATACTACAATGAGCAGTTCTTC. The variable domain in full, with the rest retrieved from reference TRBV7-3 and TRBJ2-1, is GAGVSQTPSNKVTEKGKYVELRCDPISGHTALYWYRQSLGQGPEFLIYFQGTGAADDSGLPNDRFFAVRPEGSVSTLKIQRTERGDSAVYLCASSFGGYYNEQFFGPGTRLTVL.

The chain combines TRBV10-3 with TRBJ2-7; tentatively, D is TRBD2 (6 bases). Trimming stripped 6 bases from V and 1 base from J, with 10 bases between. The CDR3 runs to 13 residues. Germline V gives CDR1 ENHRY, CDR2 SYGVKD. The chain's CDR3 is CAIRVTRSYEQYF. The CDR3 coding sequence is TGTGCCATCAGGGTGACTAGGTCCTACGAGCAGTACTTC.

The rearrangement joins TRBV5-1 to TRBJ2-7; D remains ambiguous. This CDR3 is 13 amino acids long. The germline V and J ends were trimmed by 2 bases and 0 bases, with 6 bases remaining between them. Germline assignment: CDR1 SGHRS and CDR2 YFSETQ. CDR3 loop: CASSFASSYEQYF. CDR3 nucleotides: TGCGCCAGCAGCTTTGCGTCCTCCTACGAGCAGTACTTC.

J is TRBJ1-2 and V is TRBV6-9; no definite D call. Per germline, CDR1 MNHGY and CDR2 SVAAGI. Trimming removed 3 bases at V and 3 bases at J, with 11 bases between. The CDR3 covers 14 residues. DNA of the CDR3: TGTGCCAGCAGTTACTCCCTATACGACTATGGCTACACCTTC. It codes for CASSYSLYDYGYTF.

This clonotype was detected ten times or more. The CDR3 DNA is TGTGCCAGCAGCGCTCCCACCAAGAACACTGAAGCTTTCTTT. It is translated as CASSAPTKNTEAFF. The J gene is TRBJ1-1, the V gene TRBV28; no firm D call. V shed 6 bases and J shed 1 base, with 12 bases lying between them. The germline CDR1 and CDR2 sequences are MDHEN and SYDVKM. This CDR3 has 14 residues.

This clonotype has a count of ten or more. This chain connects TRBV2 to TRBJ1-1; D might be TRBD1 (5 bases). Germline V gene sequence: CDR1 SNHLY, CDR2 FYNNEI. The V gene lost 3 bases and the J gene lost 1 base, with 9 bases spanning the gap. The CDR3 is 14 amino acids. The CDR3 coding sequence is TGTGCCAGCAGTGAGAGAAGGGGGAACACTGAAGCTTTCTTT. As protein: CASSERRGNTEAFF. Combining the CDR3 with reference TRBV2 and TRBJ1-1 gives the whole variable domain EPEVTQTPSHQVTQMGQEVILRCVPISNHLYFYWYRQILGQKVEFLVSFYNNEISEKSEIFDDQFSVERPDGSNFTLKIRSTKLEDSAMYFCASSERRGNTEAFFGQGTRLTVV.

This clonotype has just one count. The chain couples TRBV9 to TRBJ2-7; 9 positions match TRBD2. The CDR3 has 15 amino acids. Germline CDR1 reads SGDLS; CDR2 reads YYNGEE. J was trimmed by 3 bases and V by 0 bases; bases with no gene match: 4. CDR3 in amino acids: CASSVAAGGGYEQYF. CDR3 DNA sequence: TGTGCCAGCAGCGTAGCTGCGGGAGGGGGCTACGAGCAGTACTTC.

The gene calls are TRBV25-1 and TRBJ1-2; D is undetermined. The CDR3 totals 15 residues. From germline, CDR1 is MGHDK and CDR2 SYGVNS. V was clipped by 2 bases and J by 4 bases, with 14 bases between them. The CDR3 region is CASSELGSAGYGYTF. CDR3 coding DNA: TGTGCCAGCAGTGAACTTGGCAGTGCGGGCTATGGCTACACCTTC.